Listed below are T cell receptor beta chains from one sample, sequenced in a study of prognosis after radiotherapy for stage I lung cancer. MiXCR, run by TCRdb on the multiplex PCR reads, gives a single entry per CDR3 protein. The table lists 30,000 or so distinct CDR3 sequences, about 30% of them singletons, with 33% in the top ten. The sequencing here drew on PBMCs, taken before or after stereotactic body radiation therapy (not recorded which). The receptors were sampled from a donor over 45 with non-small cell lung cancer. Both conserved end residues are trimmed from each CDR3.

j_call v_call cdr3_aa
TRBJ2-3 TRBV5-4 ASSLDSAGTDTQY
TRBJ1-3 TRBV11-2 ASSSRPSSGNTIY
TRBJ1-2 TRBV24-1 ATSDHGTGGVYGYT
TRBJ1-2 TRBV16 ASSPLLGGYGYT
TRBJ1-1 TRBV30 AWRSDRRGEAF
TRBJ1-4 TRBV12-3/TRBV12-4 ASSLNRVRGEKLF
TRBJ1-4 TRBV27 ASSDRLNEKLF
TRBJ2-5 TRBV4-1 ASSHVQLGETQY
TRBJ2-3 TRBV6-1 ASNVGQGATDTQY
TRBJ2-3 TRBV9 ASSVEAGGRADTQY
TRBJ2-1 TRBV2 ASSEALSKPDEQF
TRBJ2-7 TRBV7-2 ASSHTSGSYEQY
TRBJ1-4 TRBV9 ASSVEVAPDEKLF
TRBJ2-1 TRBV24-1 ATSDSKRGLAYNEQF
TRBJ2-3 TRBV5-4 ASSLTGRERAQY
TRBJ2-1 TRBV19 ASRASALF
TRBJ1-2 TRBV9 ASSVATAADGYT
TRBJ2-1 TRBV19 ASGPRTGGREQF
TRBJ2-1 TRBV30 AWSVLAGGPYYYNEQF
TRBJ1-1 TRBV2 ASSAYGQGTTEAF
TRBJ1-2 TRBV28 ASSSTGQGYGYT
TRBJ2-1 TRBV5-1 ASSLGGLENNEQF
TRBJ2-7 TRBV5-6 ASSPGLAGGPQDEQY
TRBJ2-2 TRBV2 ASTDRGDPTGELF
TRBJ1-2 TRBV19 ASSGQGYGYT
TRBJ2-3 TRBV20-1 SARSGITDTQY
TRBJ2-7 TRBV7-9 ASTPATSGRDEQY